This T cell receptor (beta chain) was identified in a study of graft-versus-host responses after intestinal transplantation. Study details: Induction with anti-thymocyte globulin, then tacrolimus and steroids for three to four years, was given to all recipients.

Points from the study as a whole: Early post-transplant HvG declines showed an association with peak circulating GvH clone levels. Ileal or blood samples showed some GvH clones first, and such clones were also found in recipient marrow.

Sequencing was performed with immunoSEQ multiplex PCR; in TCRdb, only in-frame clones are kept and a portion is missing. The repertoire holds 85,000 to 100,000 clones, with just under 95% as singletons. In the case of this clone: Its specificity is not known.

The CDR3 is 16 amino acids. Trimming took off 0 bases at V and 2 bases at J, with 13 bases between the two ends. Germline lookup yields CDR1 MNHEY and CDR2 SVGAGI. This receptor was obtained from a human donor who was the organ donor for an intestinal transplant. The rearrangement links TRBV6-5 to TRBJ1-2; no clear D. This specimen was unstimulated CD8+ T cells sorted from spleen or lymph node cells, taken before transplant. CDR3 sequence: CASSYSSQSLNYGYTF. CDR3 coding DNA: TGTGCCAGCAGTTACTCGAGTCAATCTCTGAACTATGGCTACACCTTC.